The rows below give T cell receptor beta chains drawn from one sample of a study of blood T cell repertoires in COVID-19. TCRdb's table, derived via immunoSEQ multiplex PCR, lists solely in-frame clones and lacks some. Of under 200,000 clones listed, approximately 91% were seen once; the top ten hold about 2%. The specimen was peripheral blood. The receptors here all came from a man younger than 35 with acute or convalescent COVID-19. Both conserved end residues are part of each CDR3. D genes are given only for firm matches. Size tells how often a clone was seen (once, few, many) or the class of an expanded clone, and some rows leave it out.

v_call,j_call,d_call,clone_size,cdr3_aa,cdr3_nt
TRBV5-6,TRBJ1-2,TRBD1,NA,CASSSDRVYGYTF,TGTGCCAGCAGTTCGGACAGGGTTTATGGCTACACCTTC
TRBV4-1,TRBJ2-7,NA,NA,CASSSRLPSLGEQYF,TGCGCCAGCAGCTCTCGACTGCCTTCCCTGGGTGAGCAGTACTTC
TRBV12-3/TRBV12-4,TRBJ1-2,NA,NA,CASSLRPGDGYTF,TGTGCCAGCAGTTTACGGCCAGGGGATGGCTACACCTTC
TRBV29-1,TRBJ2-1,NA,NA,CSVEEGENEQFF,TGCAGCGTTGAAGAGGGCGAGAATGAGCAGTTCTTC
TRBV5-6,TRBJ1-2,NA,NA,CASSPEGTDYGYTF,TGTGCCAGCAGCCCGGAGGGGACGGACTATGGCTACACCTTC
TRBV6-5,TRBJ2-3,TRBD1,NA,CASSSPWGQTDTQYF,TGTGCCAGCAGCTCACCCTGGGGACAGACAGATACGCAGTATTTT
TRBV6-5,TRBJ2-6,TRBD1,once,CATATGKAGANVLTF,TGTGCCACCGCGACAGGGAAGGCTGGGGCCAACGTCCTGACTTTC
TRBV30,TRBJ1-4,NA,NA,CAWSVIQGFGEKLFF,TGTGCCTGGAGTGTAATCCAGGGATTTGGTGAAAAACTGTTTTTT
TRBV9,TRBJ2-7,TRBD2,NA,CASSVSFGGGHEQYF,TGTGCCAGCAGCGTAAGTTTCGGGGGGGGGCACGAGCAGTACTTC
TRBV30,TRBJ2-7,TRBD1,NA,CAWSAGTGNYEQYF,TGTGCCTGGAGTGCCGGGACAGGGAACTACGAGCAGTACTTC
TRBV2,TRBJ1-2,TRBD1,NA,CASNRDSTYGYTF,TGTGCCAGCAACCGGGACAGTACGTATGGCTACACCTTC
TRBV18,TRBJ2-3,NA,NA,CASSPPSNTDTQYF,TGTGCCAGCTCACCACCGTCCAATACAGATACGCAGTATTTT
TRBV30,TRBJ2-2,TRBD1,NA,CAWSSGGTGELFF,TGTGCCTGGAGTTCAGGGGGCACCGGGGAGCTGTTTTTT
TRBV7-6,TRBJ2-2,TRBD1,NA,CASSFGGRDRGRPGELFF,TGTGCCAGCAGCTTCGGGGGCCGGGACAGGGGGCGCCCCGGGGAGCTGTTTTTT
TRBV4-1,TRBJ2-5,NA,NA,CASSQEDSGQLETQYF,TGCGCCAGCAGCCAAGAAGATTCAGGGCAACTCGAGACCCAGTACTTC
TRBV30,TRBJ2-7,NA,NA,CAWSARAYEQYF,TGTGCCTGGTCGGCCAGGGCCTACGAGCAGTACTTC
TRBV11-2,TRBJ1-2,TRBD1,NA,CASSLGQGLNYGYTF,TGTGCCAGCAGCTTAGGACAGGGTCTTAACTATGGCTACACCTTC
TRBV19,TRBJ1-3,NA,NA,CASSIGIGPGNTIYF,TGTGCCAGTAGTATCGGGATTGGACCTGGAAACACCATATATTTT
TRBV18,TRBJ1-1,NA,NA,CASSPGAGVLTTEAFF,TGTGCCAGCTCACCAGGAGCGGGGGTGTTGACCACTGAAGCTTTCTTT
TRBV25-1,TRBJ1-2,TRBD1,NA,CASSVPQPGQPNYGYTF,TGTGCCAGCAGTGTCCCCCAACCGGGACAGCCTAACTATGGCTACACCTTC
TRBV14,TRBJ2-3,TRBD2,NA,CASSQVAGGPHTQYF,TGTGCCAGCAGCCAAGTGGCGGGGGGGCCACATACGCAGTATTTT
TRBV27,TRBJ2-5,NA,NA,CASSPDSQETQYF,TGTGCCAGCAGCCCCGACAGCCAAGAGACCCAGTACTTC
TRBV9,TRBJ2-7,TRBD1,NA,CASSVGGDRGYEQYF,TGTGCCAGCAGCGTAGGCGGGGACAGGGGCTACGAGCAGTACTTC
TRBV11-3,TRBJ1-3,NA,NA,CASSSRAEGNTIYF,TGTGCCAGCAGCTCGAGGGCAGAAGGAAACACCATATATTTT
TRBV18,TRBJ1-4,TRBD1,NA,CASSPLPGQPEKLFF,TGTGCCAGCTCACCACTACCGGGACAGCCGGAAAAACTGTTTTTT
TRBV30,TRBJ1-5,TRBD1,NA,CAWSGDRGENQPQHF,TGTGCCTGGAGTGGAGACAGGGGCGAAAATCAGCCCCAGCATTTT
TRBV12-5,TRBJ1-1,NA,NA,CASGLGQSNTEAFF,TGTGCTAGTGGTTTAGGACAGTCAAACACTGAAGCTTTCTTT
TRBV2,TRBJ1-1,TRBD1,NA,CASTLGTGLNTEAFF,TGTGCCAGCACCCTCGGGACAGGTTTGAACACTGAAGCTTTCTTT
TRBV30,TRBJ1-3,NA,NA,CASPAGSGNTIYF,TGTGCCTCCCCCGCGGGCTCTGGAAACACCATATATTTT
TRBV6-5,TRBJ1-5,NA,NA,CASSYHRDNQPQHF,TGTGCCAGCAGTTACCACCGCGACAATCAGCCCCAGCATTTT
TRBV6-6,TRBJ2-1,TRBD2,NA,CASSYVAGGVEQFF,TGTGCCAGCAGTTACGTGGCGGGAGGGGTTGAGCAGTTCTTC
TRBV13,TRBJ2-7,TRBD1,NA,CASSIQGGPYEQYF,TGTGCCAGCAGTATACAGGGGGGTCCCTACGAGCAGTACTTC
TRBV7-8,TRBJ2-1,TRBD1,NA,CASSRGTGDYNEQFF,TGTGCCAGCAGCCGTGGGACAGGGGACTACAATGAGCAGTTCTTC
TRBV5-1,TRBJ1-2,NA,NA,CASSLASGIYGYTF,TGCGCCAGCAGCTTGGCCTCAGGGATTTATGGCTACACCTTC
TRBV30,TRBJ2-1,TRBD2,once,CAWSARLAGSYNEQFF,TGTGCCTGGAGTGCGAGACTAGCGGGCTCCTACAATGAGCAGTTCTTC
TRBV5-4,TRBJ1-2,NA,NA,CASSGGQFGGYTF,TGTGCCAGCAGCGGCGGACAGTTTGGTGGCTACACCTTC
TRBV7-9,TRBJ2-1,TRBD2,NA,CASSFLRREGRNEQFF,TGTGCCAGCAGCTTCCTTCGCAGGGAGGGCAGAAATGAGCAGTTCTTC